The source of this T cell receptor (beta chain) is a study of blood T cell repertoires in COVID-19. At the level of the study: T cells, B-cell-depleted T cells, or PBMCs provided the cDNA or gDNA that served as material.

The CDR3 is 15 residues long. Germline values: CDR1 KGHSH, CDR2 LQKENI. Trimming pared 2 bases from V and 3 bases from J, leaving 13 bases between. Only in-frame clones appear in the TCRdb table, and some are missing; sequencing was by immunoSEQ multiplex PCR. The sample carries more than 300,000 clones, around nine tenths recorded once. Sequencing was performed on PBMCs or T cells enriched from blood (not recorded which). The source is a woman in her late teens or twenties who had recovered from COVID-19. The V and J genes are TRBV18 and TRBJ1-1; unclear D gene. In DNA, the CDR3 is TGTGCCAGCTCACCAGCATCCAGGTCGTACACTGAAGCTTTCTTT. As protein: CASSPASRSYTEAFF.